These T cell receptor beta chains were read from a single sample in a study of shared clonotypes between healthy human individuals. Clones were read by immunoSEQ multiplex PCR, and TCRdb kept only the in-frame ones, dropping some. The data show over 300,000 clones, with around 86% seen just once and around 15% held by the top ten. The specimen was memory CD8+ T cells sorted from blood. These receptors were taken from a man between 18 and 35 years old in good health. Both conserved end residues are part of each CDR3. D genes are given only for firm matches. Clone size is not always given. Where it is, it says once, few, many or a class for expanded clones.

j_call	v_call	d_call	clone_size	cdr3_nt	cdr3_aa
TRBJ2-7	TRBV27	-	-	TGTGCCAGCAGTTCGGTCGGGGACAACTCCTACGAGCAGTACTTC	CASSSVGDNSYEQYF
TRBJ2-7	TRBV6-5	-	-	TGTGCCAGCACATCTGGGCAAACCTCCTACGAGCAGTACTTC	CASTSGQTSYEQYF
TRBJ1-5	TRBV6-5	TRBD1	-	TGTGCCAGCAGTTACGGGACAGGGAAAAATCAGCCCCAGCATTTT	CASSYGTGKNQPQHF
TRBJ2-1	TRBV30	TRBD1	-	TGTGCCTGGAGTGTACGGACAGGGGTCACCTACAATGAGCAGTTCTTC	CAWSVRTGVTYNEQFF
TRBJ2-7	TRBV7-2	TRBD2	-	TGTGCCAGCAGCCAGGGACTAGCGGGGCCCTACGAGCAGTACTTC	CASSQGLAGPYEQYF
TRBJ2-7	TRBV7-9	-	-	TGTGCCAGCAGCTTAGATCCCGGCGAGCAGTACTTC	CASSLDPGEQYF
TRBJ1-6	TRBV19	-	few	TGTGCCAGTAGTCCCGTACTGGCTAGTAATTCACCCCTCCACTTT	CASSPVLASNSPLHF
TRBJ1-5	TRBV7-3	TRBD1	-	TGTGCCAGCAGCTTAATGGAGACCAGGGGGCCCAATCAGCCCCAGCATTTT	CASSLMETRGPNQPQHF
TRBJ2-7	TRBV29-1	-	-	TGCAGCGTTGCGGGTGGGACCCCAACCTACGAGCAGTACTTC	CSVAGGTPTYEQYF
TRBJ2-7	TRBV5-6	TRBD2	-	TGTGCCAGCAGCGTATCCGGGACTAGCTTCGAGCAGTACTTC	CASSVSGTSFEQYF
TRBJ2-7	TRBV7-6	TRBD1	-	TGTGCCAGCAGCCCGGGACAGTTCTACGAGCAGTACTTC	CASSPGQFYEQYF
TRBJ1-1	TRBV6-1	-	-	TGTGCCAGCAGCACTTTTCAGGGGAACACTGAAGCTTTCTTT	CASSTFQGNTEAFF
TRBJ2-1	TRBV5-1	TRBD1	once	TGCGCCAGCAGCTTGGGCGGACAGGGTATCGATGAGCAGTTCTTC	CASSLGGQGIDEQFF
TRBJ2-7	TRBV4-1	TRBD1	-	TGCGCCAGCAGCCAAGGTAGGGCAGGGGGCTACGAGCAGTACTTC	CASSQGRAGGYEQYF
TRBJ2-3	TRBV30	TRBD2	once	TGTGCCTCGATTTCCGGGACTAGCGGGAGGGAGGAGACAGATACGCAGTATTTT	CASISGTSGREETDTQYF
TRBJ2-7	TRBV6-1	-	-	TGTGCCAGCAGTGAAGCGGGGACGGATTACTACGAGCAGTACTTC	CASSEAGTDYYEQYF
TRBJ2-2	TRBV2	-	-	TGTGCCAGCAGTGAGGGGGGACTGAACACCGGGGAGCTGTTTTTT	CASSEGGLNTGELFF
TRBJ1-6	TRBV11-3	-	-	TGTGCCAGCAGCCCGTCTCCAGCGCGGAATAATTCACCCCTCCACTTT	CASSPSPARNNSPLHF
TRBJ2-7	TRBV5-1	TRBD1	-	TGCGCCAGCAGCTTGGCTTGGTCACAGGGGGCCAAGCAGTACTTC	CASSLAWSQGAKQYF
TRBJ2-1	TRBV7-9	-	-	TGTGCCATCTCCTCACGTCCCCAGGGGAATGAGCAGTTCTTC	CAISSRPQGNEQFF
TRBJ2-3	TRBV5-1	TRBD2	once	TGCGCCAGCAGGGCCCGGATTAGCGGGACCATTAGCACAGATACGCAGTATTTT	CASRARISGTISTDTQYF
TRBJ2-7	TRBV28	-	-	TGTGCCAGCAGAGACTTGCCCTACGAGCAGTACTTC	CASRDLPYEQYF
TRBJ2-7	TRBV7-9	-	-	TGTGCCAGCAGCTTAGTCGGGGTAGAGCAGTACTTC	CASSLVGVEQYF
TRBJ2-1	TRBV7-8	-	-	TGTGCCAGCAGCCTAGGGGCTGGGGGCTCCTACAATGAGCAGTTCTTC	CASSLGAGGSYNEQFF
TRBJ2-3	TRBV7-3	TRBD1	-	TGTGCCAGCAGCCCGACAGGGGTTACGGGAGATACGCAGTATTTT	CASSPTGVTGDTQYF
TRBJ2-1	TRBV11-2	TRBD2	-	TGTGCCAGCAGCTTCCTAGCGGGAGGCAGGGTCAATGAGCAGTTCTTC	CASSFLAGGRVNEQFF
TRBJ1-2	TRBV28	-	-	TGTGCCAGCAGTTTAAGGGGCGGACAGTGGAACTATGGCTACACCTTC	CASSLRGGQWNYGYTF
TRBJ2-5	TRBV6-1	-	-	TGTGCCAGCAGTGATAGGGGAGGATTGGAGACCCAGTACTTC	CASSDRGGLETQYF
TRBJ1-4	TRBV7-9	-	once	TGTGCCAGCAGGGTGGTAGGATCGAATGAAAAACTGTTTTTT	CASRVVGSNEKLFF
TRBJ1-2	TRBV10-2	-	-	TGCGCCAGCAGTGAGTCAAGACGGAACTATGGCTACACCTTC	CASSESRRNYGYTF
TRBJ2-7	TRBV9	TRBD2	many	TGTGCCAGCAGTCCTGGGGGGGAGATCGGTGAGCAGTACTTC	CASSPGGEIGEQYF
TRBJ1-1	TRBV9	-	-	TGTGCCAGCAGCGCCGACGGCCCAGAAGCTTTCTTT	CASSADGPEAFF
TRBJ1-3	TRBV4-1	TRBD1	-	TGCGCCAGCAGCCGGGACAGGGTAAGCGGAAACACCATATATTTT	CASSRDRVSGNTIYF
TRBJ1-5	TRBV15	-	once	TGTGCCACCAGCAGAGAAGGGGACCCGAGCAATCAGCCCCAGCATTTT	CATSREGDPSNQPQHF
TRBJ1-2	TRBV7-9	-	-	TGTGCCAGCACCTTAGGTCGGGGGGCGAACTATGGCTACACCTTC	CASTLGRGANYGYTF
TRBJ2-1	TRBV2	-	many	TGTGCCAGCAGAGGATGGGGTGTCTACAATGAGCAGTTCTTC	CASRGWGVYNEQFF
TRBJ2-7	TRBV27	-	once	TGTGCCAGCAGCCCAAAATCCGGGACATACTACGAGCAGTACTTC	CASSPKSGTYYEQYF
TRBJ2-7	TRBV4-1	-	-	TGCGCCAGCAGCCAAGGCAGTATCTCCTACGAGCAGTACTTC	CASSQGSISYEQYF
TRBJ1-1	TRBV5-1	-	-	TGCGCCAGCAGCTTGGGGGGCGCATTCACTGAAGCTTTCTTT	CASSLGGAFTEAFF
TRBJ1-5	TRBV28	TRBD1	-	TGTGCCAGCAGTCGGACAGGGAGTGTTCCCAATCAGCCCCAGCATTTT	CASSRTGSVPNQPQHF
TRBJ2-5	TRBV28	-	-	TGTGCCAGCAGTTTAAACCCAGTGGGGGGAGAGACCCAGTACTTC	CASSLNPVGGETQYF
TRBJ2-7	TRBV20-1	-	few	TGCAGTGCTAGCGACTCCTACGAGCAGTACTTC	CSASDSYEQYF
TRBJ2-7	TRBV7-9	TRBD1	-	TGTGCCAGCAGCCCTCAGGCCCCGACAGGGTCCTACGAGCAGTACTTC	CASSPQAPTGSYEQYF
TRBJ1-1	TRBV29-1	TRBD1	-	TGCAGCGTCCCAGGGGGGGGAACTGAAGCTTTCTTT	CSVPGGGTEAFF
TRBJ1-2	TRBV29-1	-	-	TGCAGCGTTGAAGATGGGTATAGCTATGGCTACACCTTC	CSVEDGYSYGYTF
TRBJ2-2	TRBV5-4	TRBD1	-	TGTGCCAGCAGCCCTAGACAGGGGGTACACACCGGGGAGCTGTTTTTT	CASSPRQGVHTGELFF